This TCR beta chain is drawn from a study of CD8+CD57+ T cells in acquired aplastic anemia. Trimming at V came to 4 bases and at J to 1 base, leaving 3 bases not matched to a gene. Germline V gene lookup returns CDR1 SGHTA and CDR2 FQGNSA. The CDR3 is 17 amino acids. Those patients picked for sequencing had displayed CD8+CD57+ cell expansion on flow cytometry. This clonotype has just a few counts. According to the study, genomic DNA was the template for TCR beta VDJ and CDR3 profiling. TCRdb reprocessed the reads via MiXCR and lists one record per CDR3 protein. The table shows roughly 250,000 distinct CDR3 sequences, with approximately 80% occurring only once.

The chain uses TRBV7-2 and TRBJ2-1; 14 nucleotides match TRBD2. The source material was sorted CD4+, CD8+, or CD8+CD57+ T cells (not recorded which) from PBMCs. The TCR comes from a human donor with aplastic anemia. In nucleotides, the CDR3 is TGTGCCAGCAGCTGGACTAGCGGGGGGACTTCCTACAATGAGCAGTTCTTC. Protein sequence: CASSWTSGGTSYNEQFF.